These T cell receptor beta chains were read from a single sample in a study of T cells after posttransplantation cyclophosphamide. TCRdb's copy holds only in-frame clones and misses some; the assay was immunoSEQ multiplex PCR. The sample has approximately 21,000 clones, roughly 98% seen once. Sequencing was carried out using naive CD8+ T cells sorted from PBMCs. All receptors come from a man aged 35 to 55 in good health, CMV-negative, and a related stem cell transplant donor. Both conserved end residues are part of each CDR3. D genes are given only for firm matches. Clone size is not always given. Where it is, it says once, few, many or a class for expanded clones.

clone_size	d_call	v_call	j_call	cdr3_aa	cdr3_nt
NA	NA	TRBV28	TRBJ2-7	CASSLIPGQTYEQYF	TGTGCCAGCAGTTTAATTCCAGGACAGACCTACGAGCAGTACTTC
NA	NA	TRBV7-9	TRBJ1-2	CASSLDLEVLQLYGYTF	TGTGCCAGCAGCTTAGATCTGGAGGTCTTACAGCTATATGGCTACACCTTC
NA	NA	TRBV9	TRBJ2-6	CASSGLGDRGTISGANVLTF	TGTGCCAGCAGCGGGTTAGGCGACAGAGGAACTATCTCTGGGGCCAACGTCCTGACTTTC
NA	NA	TRBV6-5	TRBJ1-3	CASIGNTIYF	TGTGCCAGCATCGGGAACACCATATATTTT
NA	NA	TRBV4-3	TRBJ1-4	CASSHVEAGPNEKLFF	TGCGCCAGCAGCCACGTTGAGGCCGGCCCAAATGAAAAACTGTTTTTT
NA	NA	TRBV6-5	TRBJ2-7	CASSYSTGSGVEQYF	TGTGCCAGCAGTTACTCGACTGGCAGTGGAGTAGAGCAGTACTTC
NA	NA	TRBV27	TRBJ2-6	CASSPIPGANVLTF	TGTGCCAGCAGTCCCATCCCTGGGGCCAACGTCCTGACTTTC
NA	NA	TRBV4-3	TRBJ1-4	CASSQDRLGPRGTNEKLFF	TGCGCCAGCAGCCAAGATCGGTTGGGACCCCGGGGGACTAATGAAAAACTGTTTTTT
once	TRBD1	TRBV6-1	TRBJ1-2	CASSETGGPSYGYTF	TGTGCCAGCAGTGAAACAGGGGGTCCAAGCTATGGCTACACCTTC
NA	NA	TRBV4-2	TRBJ2-2	CASSQGSQMNTGELFF	TGTGCCAGCAGCCAAGGTTCACAGATGAACACCGGGGAGCTGTTTTTT
NA	TRBD2	TRBV5-4	TRBJ2-1	CASSHRASGLFYNEQFF	TGTGCCAGCAGCCACCGGGCTAGCGGACTCTTCTACAATGAGCAGTTCTTC
NA	NA	TRBV6-5	TRBJ2-7	CASSYSGAVHEQYF	TGTGCCAGCAGTTACTCAGGGGCGGTCCACGAGCAGTACTTC
NA	NA	TRBV5-4	TRBJ2-7	CASSLARDHEQYF	TGTGCCAGCAGCCTAGCGAGGGACCACGAGCAGTACTTC
NA	TRBD2	TRBV30	TRBJ2-1	CAWTESGSGFEQFF	TGTGCCTGGACTGAGAGCGGGAGCGGGTTCGAGCAGTTCTTC
NA	NA	TRBV27	TRBJ2-1	CASSINVGGEQFF	TGTGCCAGCAGTATAAACGTCGGGGGTGAGCAGTTCTTC
NA	TRBD1	TRBV15	TRBJ1-4	CATSGRGQVGEKLFF	TGTGCCACCAGCGGCAGGGGGCAGGTAGGAGAAAAACTGTTTTTT
NA	NA	TRBV28	TRBJ1-5	CASRTPSNQPQHF	TGTGCCAGCCGGACACCAAGCAATCAGCCCCAGCATTTT
NA	TRBD1	TRBV4-1	TRBJ1-4	CASSQDLQGAWEKLFF	TGCGCCAGCAGCCAAGACTTACAGGGGGCATGGGAAAAACTGTTTTTT
NA	NA	TRBV28	TRBJ1-1	CASSLQMNTEAFF	TGTGCCAGCAGTTTACAAATGAACACTGAAGCTTTCTTT
NA	NA	TRBV4-3	TRBJ2-1	CASSLSRGDEQFF	TGCGCCAGCAGCCTCTCCAGGGGCGATGAGCAGTTCTTC
NA	TRBD2	TRBV6-5	TRBJ2-5	CASSYSREGFETQYF	TGTGCCAGCAGTTACTCACGGGAGGGCTTTGAGACCCAGTACTTC
NA	NA	TRBV30	TRBJ2-7	CAWSVGGYEQYF	TGTGCCTGGAGTGTAGGGGGATACGAGCAGTACTTC